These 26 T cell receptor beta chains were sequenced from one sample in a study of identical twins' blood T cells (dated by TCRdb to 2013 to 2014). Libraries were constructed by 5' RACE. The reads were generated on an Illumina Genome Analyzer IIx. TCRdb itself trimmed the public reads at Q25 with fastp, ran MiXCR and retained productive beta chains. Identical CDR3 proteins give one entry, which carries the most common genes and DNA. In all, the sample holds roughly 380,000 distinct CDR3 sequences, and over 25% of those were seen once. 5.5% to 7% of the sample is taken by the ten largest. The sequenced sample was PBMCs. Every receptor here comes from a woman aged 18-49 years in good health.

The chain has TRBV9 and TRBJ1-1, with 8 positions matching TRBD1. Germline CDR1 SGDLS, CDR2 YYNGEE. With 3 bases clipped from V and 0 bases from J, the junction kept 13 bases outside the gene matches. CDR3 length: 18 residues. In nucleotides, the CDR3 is TGTGCCAGCAGCGCCCTCAAACCGGGACAGGTAATGAACACTGAAGCTTTCTTT. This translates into CASSALKPGQVMNTEAFF.

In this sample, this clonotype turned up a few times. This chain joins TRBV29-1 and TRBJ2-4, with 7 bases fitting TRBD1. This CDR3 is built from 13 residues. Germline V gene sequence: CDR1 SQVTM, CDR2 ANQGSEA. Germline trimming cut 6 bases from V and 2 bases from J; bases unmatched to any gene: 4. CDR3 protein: CSVEGQPKNIQYF. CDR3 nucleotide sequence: TGCAGCGTAGAGGGACAGCCCAAAAACATTCAGTACTTC.

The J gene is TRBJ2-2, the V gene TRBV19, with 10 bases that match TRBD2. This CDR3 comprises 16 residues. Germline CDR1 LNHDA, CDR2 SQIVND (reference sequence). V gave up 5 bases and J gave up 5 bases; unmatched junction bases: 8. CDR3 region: CASSPQREGLTGELFF. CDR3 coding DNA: TGTGCCAGTAGTCCTCAGCGGGAGGGCCTTACCGGGGAGCTGTTTTTT.

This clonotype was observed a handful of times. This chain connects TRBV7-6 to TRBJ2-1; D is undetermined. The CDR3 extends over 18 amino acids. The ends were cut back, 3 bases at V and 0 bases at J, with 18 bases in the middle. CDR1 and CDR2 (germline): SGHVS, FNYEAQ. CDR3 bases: TGTGCCAGCAGCTTGCCCCAAAAAAATGTGTACTCCTACAATGAGCAGTTCTTC. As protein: CASSLPQKNVYSYNEQFF.

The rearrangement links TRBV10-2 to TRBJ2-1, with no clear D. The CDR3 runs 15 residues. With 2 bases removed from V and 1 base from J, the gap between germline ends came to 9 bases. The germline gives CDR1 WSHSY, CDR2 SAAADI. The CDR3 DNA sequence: TGCGCCAGCAGTGAGGGTCGGGTTTCCTACAATGAGCAGTTCTTC. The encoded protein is CASSEGRVSYNEQFF.

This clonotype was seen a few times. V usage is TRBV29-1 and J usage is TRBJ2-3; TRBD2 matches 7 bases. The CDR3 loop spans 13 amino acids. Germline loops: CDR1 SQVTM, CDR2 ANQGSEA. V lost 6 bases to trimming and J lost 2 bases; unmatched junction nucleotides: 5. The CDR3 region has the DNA TGCAGCGTAAGCGGGGCCCTCACAGATACGCAGTATTTT. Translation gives CSVSGALTDTQYF.

The CDR3 nucleotides are TGTGCCAGCAGCACAAACTCGTTGGCGACTGAAGCTTTCTTT. This gives the protein CASSTNSLATEAFF. V gene TRBV7-3 combines with J gene TRBJ1-1; D is uncertain. Germline V CDR1 and CDR2: SGHTA, FQGTGA. The ends were cut back, 5 bases at V and 5 bases at J, with 15 bases in the middle. The CDR3 runs to 14 residues. The full variable domain, with the rest looked up from reference TRBV7-3 and TRBJ1-1, is GAGVSQTPSNKVTEKGKYVELRCDPISGHTALYWYRQSLGQGPEFLIYFQGTGAADDSGLPNDRFFAVRPEGSVSTLKIQRTERGDSAVYLCASSTNSLATEAFFGQGTRLTVV.

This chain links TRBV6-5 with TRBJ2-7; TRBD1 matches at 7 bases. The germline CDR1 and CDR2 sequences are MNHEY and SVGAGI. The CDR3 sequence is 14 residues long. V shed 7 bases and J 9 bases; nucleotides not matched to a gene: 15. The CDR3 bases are TGTGCCAGCACCGCTGTAGGGGGCCGATATGTGCAGTACTTC. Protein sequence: CASTAVGGRYVQYF.

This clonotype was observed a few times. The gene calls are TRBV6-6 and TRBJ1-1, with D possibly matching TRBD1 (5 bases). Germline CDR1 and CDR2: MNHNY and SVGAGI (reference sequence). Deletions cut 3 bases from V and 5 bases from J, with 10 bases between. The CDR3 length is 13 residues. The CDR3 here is CASSYGGKTEAFF. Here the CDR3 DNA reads TGTGCCAGCAGTTATGGGGGTAAGACTGAAGCTTTCTTT.

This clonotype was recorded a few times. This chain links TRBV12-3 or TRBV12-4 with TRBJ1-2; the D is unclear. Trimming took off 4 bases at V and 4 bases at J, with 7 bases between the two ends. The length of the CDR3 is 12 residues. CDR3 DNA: TGTGCCAGCAGTTCAGTAGGCTATGGCTACACCTTC. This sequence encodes CASSSVGYGYTF.

The CDR3 DNA reads as TGCAGCCTGGTATCGTCGGGGAACTATGGCTACACCTTC. This encodes CSLVSSGNYGYTF. The rearrangement links TRBV20-1 to TRBJ1-2; D remains unclear. The germline V gene encodes CDR1 DFQATT and CDR2 SNEGSKA (reference sequence). CDR3 length equals 13 residues.

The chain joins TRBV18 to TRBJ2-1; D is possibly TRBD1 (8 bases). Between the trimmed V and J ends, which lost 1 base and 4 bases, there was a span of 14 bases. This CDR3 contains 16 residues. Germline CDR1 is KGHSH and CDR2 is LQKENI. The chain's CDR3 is CASSPLNRGGYNEQFF. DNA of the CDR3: TGTGCCAGCTCACCACTCAACAGGGGGGGATACAATGAGCAGTTCTTC.

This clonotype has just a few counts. The chain's CDR3 is CASRPRLLNTEAFF. The CDR3 nucleotides are TGTGCCAGCAGACCTAGGTTACTGAACACTGAAGCTTTCTTT. This rearrangement joins TRBV2 to TRBJ1-1; D remains unclear. Trimming cost V 6 bases and J 0 bases, with 11 bases left between them. The CDR3 is 14 residues long. CDR1 is SNHLY and CDR2 is FYNNEI in the germline V gene.

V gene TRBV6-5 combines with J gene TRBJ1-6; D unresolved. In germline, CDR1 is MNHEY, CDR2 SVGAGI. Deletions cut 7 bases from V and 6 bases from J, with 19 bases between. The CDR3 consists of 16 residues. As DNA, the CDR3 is TGTGCCAGCACCCCTCTCGGGGTACTTGGTAATTCACCCCTCCACTTT. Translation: CASTPLGVLGNSPLHF.

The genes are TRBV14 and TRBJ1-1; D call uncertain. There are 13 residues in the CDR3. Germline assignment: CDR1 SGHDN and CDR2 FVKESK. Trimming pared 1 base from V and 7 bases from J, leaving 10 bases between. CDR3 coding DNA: TGTGCCAGCAGCCAAGCCGATTTAGTTGAAGCTTTCTTT. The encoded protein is CASSQADLVEAFF.

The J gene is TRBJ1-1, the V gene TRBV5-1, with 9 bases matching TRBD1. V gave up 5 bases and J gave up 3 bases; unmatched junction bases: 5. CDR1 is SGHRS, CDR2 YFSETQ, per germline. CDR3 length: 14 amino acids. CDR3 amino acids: CASSPGTGYTEAFF. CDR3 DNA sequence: TGCGCCAGCAGTCCCGGGACAGGGTACACTGAAGCTTTCTTT.

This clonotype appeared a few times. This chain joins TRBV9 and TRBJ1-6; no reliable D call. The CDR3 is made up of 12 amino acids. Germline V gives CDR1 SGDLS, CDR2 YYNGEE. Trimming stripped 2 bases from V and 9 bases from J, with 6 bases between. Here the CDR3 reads CASSVTGSPLHF. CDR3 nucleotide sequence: TGTGCCAGCAGCGTCACGGGTTCACCCCTCCACTTT.

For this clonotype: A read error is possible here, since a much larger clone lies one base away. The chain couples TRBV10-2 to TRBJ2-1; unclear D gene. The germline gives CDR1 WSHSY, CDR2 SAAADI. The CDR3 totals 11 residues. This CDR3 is CVSSGPGEQFF. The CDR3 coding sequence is TGCGTCAGCAGTGGGCCTGGTGAGCAGTTCTTC.

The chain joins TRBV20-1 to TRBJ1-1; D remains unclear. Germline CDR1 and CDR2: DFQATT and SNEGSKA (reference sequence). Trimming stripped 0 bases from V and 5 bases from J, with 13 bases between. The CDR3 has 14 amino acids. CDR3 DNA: TGCAGTGCTAGAGATCGTCCGTATGGGACTGAAGCTTTCTTT. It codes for CSARDRPYGTEAFF.

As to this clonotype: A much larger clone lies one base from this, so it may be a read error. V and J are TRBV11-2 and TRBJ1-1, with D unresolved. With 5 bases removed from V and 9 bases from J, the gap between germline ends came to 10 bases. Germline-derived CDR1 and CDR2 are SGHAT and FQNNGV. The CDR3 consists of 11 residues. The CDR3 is CASSVLFKAFF. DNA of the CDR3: TGTGCCAGCAGCGTCCTATTTAAAGCTTTCTTT.

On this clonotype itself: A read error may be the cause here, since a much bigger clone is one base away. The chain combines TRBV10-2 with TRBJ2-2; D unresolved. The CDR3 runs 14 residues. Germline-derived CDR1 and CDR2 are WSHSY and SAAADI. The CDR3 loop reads CASSPGSNTRELFF. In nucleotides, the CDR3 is TGCGCCAGCAGCCCGGGCTCGAACACCAGGGAGCTGTTTTTT.

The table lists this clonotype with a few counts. The DNA of the CDR3 is TGCGCCAGCAGCTTGGGGATGGTCGGTTCGAACACTGAAGCTTTCTTT. Translation: CASSLGMVGSNTEAFF. The chain combines TRBV5-1 with TRBJ1-1; D call uncertain. Germline V gene sequence: CDR1 SGHRS, CDR2 YFSETQ. V was clipped by 0 bases and J by 1 base, with 13 bases between them. This CDR3 contains 16 residues. Full variable domain (remainder filled in from reference TRBV5-1 and TRBJ1-1): KAGVTQTPRYLIKTRGQQVTLSCSPISGHRSVSWYQQTPGQGLQFLFEYFSETQRNKGNFPGRFSGRQFSNSRSEMNVSTLELGDSALYLCASSLGMVGSNTEAFFGQGTRLTVV.

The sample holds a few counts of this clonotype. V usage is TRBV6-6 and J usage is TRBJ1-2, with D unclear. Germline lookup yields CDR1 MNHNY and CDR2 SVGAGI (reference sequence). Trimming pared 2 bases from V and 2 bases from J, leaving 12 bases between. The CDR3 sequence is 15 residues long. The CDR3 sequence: CASSYRQTENYGYTF. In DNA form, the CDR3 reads TGTGCCAGCAGTTACCGGCAAACCGAAAACTATGGCTACACCTTC.

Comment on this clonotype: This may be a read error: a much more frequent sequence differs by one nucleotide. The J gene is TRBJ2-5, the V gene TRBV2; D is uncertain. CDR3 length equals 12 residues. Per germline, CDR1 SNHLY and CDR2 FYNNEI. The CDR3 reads CASGLLMETRYF. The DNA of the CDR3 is TGTGCCAGCGGTTTGTTGATGGAGACCCGGTACTTC.

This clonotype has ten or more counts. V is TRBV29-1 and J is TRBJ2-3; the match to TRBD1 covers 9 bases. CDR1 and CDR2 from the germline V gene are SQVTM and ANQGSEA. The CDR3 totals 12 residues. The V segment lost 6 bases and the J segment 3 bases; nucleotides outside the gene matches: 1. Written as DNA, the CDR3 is TGCAGCGTAGGACAGGGGACAGATACGCAGTATTTT. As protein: CSVGQGTDTQYF.

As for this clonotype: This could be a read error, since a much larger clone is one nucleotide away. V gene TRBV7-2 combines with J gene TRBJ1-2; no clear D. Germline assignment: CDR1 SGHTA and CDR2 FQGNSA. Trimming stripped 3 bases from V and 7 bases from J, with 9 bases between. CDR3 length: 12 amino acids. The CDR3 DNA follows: TGTGCCAGCAGCTTCGACGGGGTTGGCTACACCTTC. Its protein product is CASSFDGVGYTF.